This TCR beta chain was sequenced in a study of patients and donors after allogeneic stem cell transplantation. V trimming: 5 bases; J trimming: 2 bases; junction bases outside the gene matches: 5. Germline V gene sequence: CDR1 LNHDA, CDR2 SQIVND (reference sequence). CDR3 length: 16 residues. TCRdb fed the RT-PCR reads into MiXCR, producing one record per CDR3 protein. The sample contains more than 850,000 distinct CDR3 sequences, more than 15% of which appear only once. The sample consisted of blood, either unsorted or a sorted T cell fraction (not recorded which). The rearrangement links TRBV19 to TRBJ2-3; 12 bases line up with TRBD2. This clonotype originated in a human donor who was either an allogeneic HSCT recipient or a stem cell or donor lymphocyte infusion donor (not recorded which). It is not recorded whose cells these are; they may come from a transplant donor. This CDR3 is CASSPGLAGPTDTQYF. CDR3 nucleotides: TGTGCCAGTAGTCCTGGACTAGCGGGACCCACAGATACGCAGTATTTT.